These 24 T cell receptor beta chains share one sample of origin, sequenced in a study of OX40 agonist ivuxolimab in advanced cancers. The method was immunoSEQ multiplex PCR; TCRdb's version includes in-frame clones alone and lacks a portion of them. The data hold about 54,000 clones, with 91% observed a single time. The sample consisted of CD4+ or CD8+ T cells sorted from blood, taken in a trial of the OX40 agonist ivuxolimab. These receptor sequences come from an adult with an advanced solid tumor such as melanoma, head and neck, liver or kidney cancer.

J is TRBJ1-1 and V is TRBV10-3; no clear D. CDR3 length: 15 residues. The V gene lost 0 bases and the J gene lost 3 bases, with 11 bases spanning the gap. Germline CDR1 and CDR2: ENHRY and SYGVKD. CDR3 sequence: CAISESPAQDTEAFF. CDR3 sequence (DNA): TGTGCCATCAGTGAGTCGCCAGCCCAGGACACTGAAGCTTTCTTT.

V gene TRBV7-2 combines with J gene TRBJ2-7; 11 bases align to TRBD2. The CDR3 covers 15 residues. The J segment lost 2 bases and the V segment lost 1 base, leaving 1 base of the junction unmatched. Germline CDR1 is SGHTA and CDR2 is FQGNSA. CDR3 region: CASSLVTSGAYEQYF. The CDR3 nucleotides are TGTGCCAGCAGCTTAGTGACTAGCGGGGCCTACGAGCAGTACTTC.

The count of this clone is one. The chain joins TRBV15 to TRBJ1-4; D not certain. This CDR3 has 17 amino acids. Between the trimmed V and J ends, which lost 5 bases and 3 bases, there was a span of 19 bases. Germline V gene data show CDR1 as LNHNV and CDR2 as YYDKDF (reference sequence). CDR3 sequence reads: CATSVIYSRTANEKLFF. The CDR3 coding sequence is TGTGCCACCAGCGTAATTTACTCGCGCACTGCTAATGAAAAACTGTTTTTT.

V usage is TRBV10-3 and J usage is TRBJ2-1; 7 bases are a match to TRBD1. The ends lost 9 bases at V and 0 bases at J; junction bases unmatched: 2. The germline gives CDR1 ENHRY, CDR2 SYGVKD. The CDR3 runs to 13 residues. CDR3 sequence (DNA): TGTGCCATTAGGGACAGCTCCTACAATGAGCAGTTCTTC. Protein sequence: CAIRDSSYNEQFF.

The count of this clone is one. Other DNA sequences in the same sample also yield this CDR3. The chain employs TRBV27 and TRBJ2-1; 11 bases are shared with TRBD2. CDR1 is MNHEY and CDR2 is SMNVEV in the germline V gene (reference sequence). The CDR3 has 15 residues. Trimming removed 2 bases from V and 4 bases from J; junction bases left unmatched: 1. The CDR3 loop reads CASSLGTSGYNEQFF. The CDR3 nucleotides are TGTGCCAGCAGTTTAGGGACTAGCGGTTACAATGAGCAGTTCTTC.

This chain links TRBV27 with TRBJ1-2, with D maybe TRBD1 (5 bases). This CDR3 is built from 14 residues. Looked up from germline, CDR1 is MNHEY and CDR2 is SMNVEV (reference sequence). V was clipped by 0 bases and J by 5 bases, with 10 bases between them. The CDR3 reads CASSLSRDLYGYTF. The CDR3 DNA reads TGTGCCAGCAGTTTATCTAGGGACCTTTATGGCTACACCTTC.

V gene TRBV4-3 combines with J gene TRBJ1-2; no clear D gene. Germline assignment: CDR1 LGHNA and CDR2 YSLEER. The CDR3 has 16 amino acids. V was clipped by 4 bases and J by 4 bases, with 19 bases between them. The CDR3 here is CASSLAYTELIYGYTF. CDR3 sequence (DNA): TGCGCCAGCAGCCTAGCTTACACGGAACTTATCTATGGCTACACCTTC.

J is TRBJ1-6 and V is TRBV5-6; 7 positions agree with TRBD1. The V gene end was trimmed by 4 bases and the J gene end by 6 bases; junction bases not matched to a gene: 4. This CDR3 comprises 14 residues. CDR1 SGHDT and CDR2 YYEEEE come from the germline V gene. In nucleotides, the CDR3 is TGTGCCAGCAGCGTGGACAGGTTTAATTCACCCCTCCACTTT. Its translation: CASSVDRFNSPLHF.

This sequence joins TRBV5-3 and TRBJ1-1; D is unclear. TRBV5-3 is an ORF, and what it does is uncertain. V shed 3 bases and J shed 5 bases, with 14 bases lying between them. CDR3 length: 14 residues. The CDR3 sequence: CARSCKMTVTEAFF. CDR3 DNA: TGTGCCAGAAGCTGTAAGATGACGGTGACTGAAGCTTTCTTT.

V gene TRBV28 combines with J gene TRBJ2-7; 11 positions agree with TRBD1. This CDR3 contains 15 residues. Germline V gene sequence: CDR1 MDHEN, CDR2 SYDVKM. J was trimmed by 2 bases and V by 6 bases; bases with no gene match: 6. The CDR3 loop is CASSNRDRGTYEQYF. The DNA for the CDR3 is TGTGCCAGCAGCAACCGGGACAGGGGGACCTACGAGCAGTACTTC. Based on the CDR3 plus reference TRBV28 and TRBJ2-7, the full variable domain is DVKVTQSSRYLVKRTGEKVFLECVQDMDHENMFWYRQDPGLGLRLIYFSYDVKMKEKGDIPEGYSVSREKKERFSLILESASTNQTSMYLCASSNRDRGTYEQYFGPGTRLTVT.

The chain has TRBV9 and TRBJ1-1; D may be TRBD1 (6 bases). The CDR3 has 14 amino acids. Trimming pared 4 bases from V and 5 bases from J, leaving 15 bases between. Germline CDR1 reads SGDLS; CDR2 reads YYNGEE. The CDR3 protein is CASSPGRGITEAFF. The CDR3 coding sequence is TGTGCCAGCAGCCCGGGAAGGGGGATTACTGAAGCTTTCTTT.

V is TRBV7-9 and J is TRBJ2-7, with no clear D. V was pared by 3 bases and J by 5 bases, with 5 bases between. CDR1 is SEHNR, CDR2 FQNEAQ, per germline (reference sequence). The CDR3 consists of 11 residues. The CDR3 DNA is TGTGCCAGCAGCTTGGGAAACGAGCAGTACTTC. Encoded protein: CASSLGNEQYF. The full variable domain, its missing parts supplied by reference TRBV7-9 and TRBJ2-7, is DTGVSQNPRHKITKRGQNVTFRCDPISEHNRLYWYRQTLGQGPEFLTYFQNEAQLEKSRLLSDRFSAERPKGSFSTLEIQRTEQGDSAMYLCASSLGNEQYFGPGTRLTVT.

The chain links TRBV4-3 to TRBJ1-1, with D uncertain. V lost 1 base and J lost 0, with 6 bases in between. CDR1 and CDR2 from the germline V gene are LGHNA and YSLEER. This CDR3 comprises 14 residues. Here the CDR3 reads CASSQAAVNTEAFF. The CDR3 nucleotides read TGCGCCAGCAGCCAAGCGGCTGTGAACACTGAAGCTTTCTTT.

The chain carries TRBV10-3 and TRBJ2-1; the match to TRBD2 covers 8 bases. The CDR3 is made up of 12 amino acids. V shed 7 bases and J 7 bases; nucleotides not matched to a gene: 3. Germline V lookup: CDR1 ENHRY, CDR2 SYGVKD. CDR3 region: CAITAGENEQFF. The CDR3 nucleotides are TGTGCCATCACAGCGGGAGAGAATGAGCAGTTCTTC.

The chain is built from TRBV5-1 and TRBJ2-1; TRBD1 matches 7 bases. V was clipped by 0 bases and J by 8 bases; unmatched bases: 8. This CDR3 is built from 15 residues. In germline, CDR1 is SGHRS, CDR2 YFSETQ. CDR3 nucleotide sequence: TGCGCCAGCAGCTTGGAACAGGGGATGGACGATGAGCAGTTCTTC. This encodes CASSLEQGMDDEQFF.

This sequence joins TRBV7-3 and TRBJ2-7; TRBD2 might be the D (6 bases). Germline CDR1 reads SGHTA; CDR2 reads FQGTGA. CDR3 length equals 11 residues. Trimming left V 4 bases short and J 6 bases short, with 7 bases between. The CDR3 sequence: CASSSGGEQYF. CDR3 coding DNA: TGTGCCAGCAGCTCCGGGGGCGAGCAGTACTTC.

This chain connects TRBV7-9 to TRBJ1-5; the match to TRBD1 covers 9 bases. Per germline, CDR1 SEHNR and CDR2 FQNEAQ (reference sequence). The CDR3 runs 14 residues. The V segment lost 5 bases and the J segment 7 bases; nucleotides outside the gene matches: 6. The CDR3: CASSEDRGVQPQHF. As DNA, the CDR3 is TGTGCCAGCAGCGAGGACAGGGGAGTACAGCCCCAGCATTTT.

The V and J genes are TRBV9 and TRBJ1-3, with 10 bases fitting TRBD1. Germline V CDR1 and CDR2: SGDLS, YYNGEE. The V segment lost 3 bases and the J segment 3 bases; nucleotides outside the gene matches: 3. The CDR3 contains 15 residues. The CDR3 protein is CASSDRDRGGNTIYF. In nucleotides, the CDR3 is TGTGCCAGCAGCGACCGGGACAGGGGTGGAAACACCATATATTTT. The full variable domain, in which reference TRBV9 and TRBJ1-3 provide the parts outside the CDR3, is DSGVTQTPKHLITATGQRVTLRCSPRSGDLSVYWYQQSLDQGLQFLIQYYNGEERAKGNILERFSAQQFPDLHSELNLSSLELGDSALYFCASSDRDRGGNTIYFGEGSWLTVV.

This chain joins TRBV19 and TRBJ2-1; perhaps TRBD2 as D (6 bases). Germline-derived CDR1 and CDR2 are LNHDA and SQIVND (reference sequence). The CDR3 is made up of 14 amino acids. V was trimmed by 3 bases and J by 6 bases, leaving 12 bases between them. The CDR3 protein is CASSMVGGSNEQFF. CDR3 DNA sequence: TGTGCCAGTAGTATGGTGGGAGGAAGCAATGAGCAGTTCTTC. Together with reference TRBV19 and TRBJ2-1, the CDR3 gives the full variable domain: DGGITQSPKYLFRKEGQNVTLSCEQNLNHDAMYWYRQDPGQGLRLIYYSQIVNDFQKGDIAEGYSVSREKKESFPLTVTSAQKNPTAFYLCASSMVGGSNEQFFGPGTRLTVL.

The chain carries TRBV6-1 and TRBJ2-7; no clear D gene. Germline V gives CDR1 MNHNS, CDR2 SASEGT. The CDR3 has 14 residues. V was pared by 6 bases and J by 2 bases, with 14 bases between. The CDR3 protein is CASRPYGPAYEQYF. The DNA for the CDR3 is TGTGCCAGCAGGCCCTATGGGCCTGCCTACGAGCAGTACTTC.

The gene calls are TRBV4-1 and TRBJ1-1, with a weak D call TRBD1 (5 bases). CDR3 length: 18 residues. V was trimmed by 0 bases and J by 2 bases, leaving 19 bases between them. Germline V CDR1 and CDR2: MGHRA, YSYEKL. CDR3 sequence (DNA): TGCGCCAGCAGCCAAGAAAGTTGGGACTACCGCCTCAACACTGAAGCTTTCTTT. Translation: CASSQESWDYRLNTEAFF.

The CDR3 DNA follows: TGCGCCAGCAGCCAACCACCGGGACTAGAAGAGACCCAGTACTTC. As protein: CASSQPPGLEETQYF. The chain employs TRBV4-1 and TRBJ2-5, with 8 positions matching TRBD2. This CDR3 has 15 amino acids. After removal of 2 bases from V and 3 bases from J, the junction contained 5 bases not matched to a gene. From germline, CDR1 is MGHRA and CDR2 YSYEKL.

The chain links TRBV6-1 to TRBJ2-7; 8 nucleotides agree with TRBD2. The length of the CDR3 is 15 residues. In germline, CDR1 is MNHNS, CDR2 SASEGT. The V and J ends lost 1 base and 0 bases, in that order; junction bases with no gene match: 2. The CDR3 here is CASSEGLAGSYEQYF. For the CDR3, the DNA is TGTGCCAGCAGTGAAGGGCTAGCGGGCTCCTACGAGCAGTACTTC.

The chain couples TRBV19 to TRBJ1-2, with 7 bases identical to TRBD1. V lost 6 bases and J lost 4; bases outside the gene matches: 2. This CDR3 has 12 residues. Germline CDR1 reads LNHDA; CDR2 reads SQIVND (reference sequence). DNA of the CDR3: TGTGCCAGTAGGACAGGGACCTATGGCTACACCTTC. The encoded protein is CASRTGTYGYTF.